One sample yielded the 3 T cell receptor beta chains listed below, sequenced in a study of OX40 agonist ivuxolimab in advanced cancers. The table came from immunoSEQ multiplex PCR; TCRdb's copy has only in-frame clones and leaves some out. The sample has 65,000 to 95,000 clones; 89% are singletons. The sequences come from CD4+ or CD8+ T cells sorted from blood, collected in a trial of the OX40 agonist ivuxolimab. The receptors stem from an adult with an advanced solid tumor such as melanoma, head and neck, liver or kidney cancer.

This clone was detected only a few times. The chain carries TRBV27 and TRBJ2-7; 8 nucleotides line up with TRBD1. The CDR3 sequence is 16 residues long. Trimming cost V 6 bases and J 0 bases; bases outside gene matches: 10. CDR1 MNHEY and CDR2 SMNVEV come from the germline V gene (reference sequence). CDR3: CASRSFDRGASYEQYF. CDR3 in DNA: TGTGCCAGCAGATCGTTCGACAGGGGCGCCTCCTACGAGCAGTACTTC.

The chain recombines TRBV2 with TRBJ1-5; D not certain. The V end lost 5 bases, the J end lost 4 bases, and 15 bases lay between the germline ends. CDR3 length: 15 residues. In germline, CDR1 is SNHLY, CDR2 FYNNEI. CDR3 residues: CASSSQGLGNQPQHF. Here the CDR3 DNA reads TGTGCCAGCAGTTCTCAAGGATTAGGGAATCAGCCCCAGCATTTT. Looking up the rest from reference TRBV2 and TRBJ1-5 gives the full variable domain: EPEVTQTPSHQVTQMGQEVILRCVPISNHLYFYWYRQILGQKVEFLVSFYNNEISEKSEIFDDQFSVERPDGSNFTLKIRSTKLEDSAMYFCASSSQGLGNQPQHFGDGTRLSIL.

This rearrangement joins TRBV19 to TRBJ1-5; 7 bases line up with TRBD1. Unmatched junction bases numbered 18, after V lost 6 bases and J lost 7 bases. The CDR3 has 17 amino acids. Germline V gene data show CDR1 as LNHDA and CDR2 as SQIVND (reference sequence). The DNA of the CDR3 is TGTGCCAGTAGCCCCGCTTACAGGGGAGTCCTATTACAGCCCCAGCATTTT. The encoded protein is CASSPAYRGVLLQPQHF.